This T cell receptor beta chain appears in the sequencing data of a study of cytomegalovirus exposure and HLA in healthy donors. At the level of the study: Most genotyped donors, 81% of fewer than 400, had Caucasian-associated genetic ancestry.

Comments on this clone: Its antigen is not identified.

Whole-study results and caveats: A later analysis linked some 17,000 TCR beta sequences to HLA alleles at 0.05 false discovery rate.

The PCR employed 60 Vbeta primers together with 13 Jbeta primers. Produced via immunoSEQ multiplex PCR; TCRdb's table is partial and in-frame only. Its table lists 70,000 to 80,000 clones. Sequencing was done on a sample of PBMCs. This sequence was found in a middle-aged man in good health and CMV-seronegative.

The CDR3 protein is CASSEGSGRAAFF. CDR3 coding DNA: TGTGCCAGCAGTGAGGGGTCGGGGAGAGCGGCTTTCTTT. V usage is TRBV6-4 and J usage is TRBJ1-1; D is uncertain. This CDR3 has 13 amino acids. V was pared by 3 bases and J by 11 bases, with 16 bases between. Germline V lookup: CDR1 MRHNA, CDR2 SNTAGT.